The 29 T cell receptor beta chains presented below share a single source sample, sequenced in a study of shared clonotypes between healthy human individuals. Repertoires were generated with immunoSEQ multiplex PCR, while TCRdb's copy carries only in-frame clones and drops some. The sample has millions of clones, roughly 92% seen once; the top ten hold over 0.12%. Sequencing was carried out using naive CD4+ T cells sorted from blood. Subset in this sample: CD45RA+ positively selected. These receptors were taken from a young man in good health.

V is TRBV9 and J is TRBJ2-7; 8 nucleotides match TRBD1. The CDR3 runs to 12 residues. Germline assignment: CDR1 SGDLS and CDR2 YYNGEE. Unmatched junction bases numbered 5, after V lost 4 bases and J lost 8 bases. The CDR3 spells CASSPRQGQQYF. The CDR3 bases are TGTGCCAGCAGCCCGCGACAGGGGCAGCAGTACTTC.

The genes are TRBV5-4 and TRBJ2-5; 7 positions match TRBD1. With 9 bases clipped from V and 5 bases from J, the junction kept 10 bases outside the gene matches. This CDR3 comprises 13 residues. The V gene's germline CDR1 is SGHNT and CDR2 YYREEE (reference sequence). The CDR3 DNA reads TGTGCCACTGAACGACGAGGGGGCGAGACCCAGTACTTC. Amino acid sequence: CATERRGGETQYF.

The chain carries TRBV29-1 and TRBJ2-6; unclear D gene. Between the trimmed V and J ends, which lost 1 base and 6 bases, there was a span of 7 bases. Germline-derived CDR1 and CDR2 are SQVTM and ANQGSEA. The CDR3 extends over 13 amino acids. This CDR3 reads CSVEGEEANVLTF. The CDR3 DNA is TGCAGCGTTGAAGGGGAAGAGGCCAACGTCCTGACTTTC.

Note on this clone: The same CDR3 also results from other DNA sequences found in this sample. The rearrangement joins TRBV11-2 to TRBJ2-7; D gene ambiguous. The CDR3 spans 12 residues. The germline CDR1 and CDR2 sequences are SGHAT and FQNNGV. V lost 1 base to trimming and J lost 4 bases, with 5 bases between them. CDR3 in amino acids: CASSLVGYEQYF. In DNA, the CDR3 is TGTGCCAGCAGCTTAGTGGGTTACGAGCAGTACTTC.

In nucleotides, the CDR3 is TGTGCCAGTAGTATACGGGCAGGACTATATTCACCCCTCCACTTT. Its protein is CASSIRAGLYSPLHF. V is TRBV19 and J is TRBJ1-6; D call uncertain. This CDR3 spans 15 amino acids. V was clipped by 2 bases and J by 8 bases, with 13 bases between them. Germline V gene sequence: CDR1 LNHDA, CDR2 SQIVND (reference sequence).

The rearrangement links TRBV5-1 to TRBJ1-6, with TRBD1 matching over 7 bases. This CDR3 has 16 amino acids. Germline values: CDR1 SGHRS, CDR2 YFSETQ. Trimming at V came to 0 bases and at J to 6 bases, leaving 6 bases not matched to a gene. The CDR3: CASSLEPGTANSPLHF. CDR3 nucleotides: TGCGCCAGCAGCTTGGAACCCGGGACAGCTAATTCACCCCTCCACTTT. The whole variable domain, remainder taken from reference TRBV5-1 and TRBJ1-6, is KAGVTQTPRYLIKTRGQQVTLSCSPISGHRSVSWYQQTPGQGLQFLFEYFSETQRNKGNFPGRFSGRQFSNSRSEMNVSTLELGDSALYLCASSLEPGTANSPLHFGNGTRLTVT.

This clone was recorded a few times. The chain couples TRBV5-1 to TRBJ1-1; D is unclear. CDR1 is SGHRS, CDR2 YFSETQ, per germline. Deletions cut 0 bases from V and 4 bases from J, with 16 bases between. CDR3 length equals 16 residues. CDR3 coding DNA: TGCGCCAGCAGCTTGGATGGCATTGCTCTTAGCACTGAAGCTTTCTTT. Amino acid sequence: CASSLDGIALSTEAFF.

J is TRBJ2-1 and V is TRBV10-3; 10 bases are a match to TRBD2. The CDR3 sequence is 17 residues long. Unmatched junction bases numbered 6, after V lost 0 bases and J lost 4 bases. Germline CDR1 is ENHRY and CDR2 is SYGVKD. Here the CDR3 DNA reads TGTGCCATCAGTGAGTCGACGGGACTAGCGAGATACAATGAGCAGTTCTTC. Its translation is CAISESTGLARYNEQFF.

The V and J genes are TRBV5-6 and TRBJ2-7; D ambiguous. V gave up 1 base and J gave up 0 bases, with 5 bases separating them. The CDR3 spans 13 residues. Germline CDR1 and CDR2: SGHDT and YYEEEE. The DNA for the CDR3 is TGTGCCAGCAGCTTGCTGAGCTCCTACGAGCAGTACTTC. Translating gives CASSLLSSYEQYF.

The rearrangement uses TRBV6-5 and TRBJ2-2; possible D gene TRBD2, 6 bases. This CDR3 has 15 residues. Looked up from germline, CDR1 is MNHEY and CDR2 is SVGAGI. V lost 4 bases to trimming and J lost 5 bases, with 14 bases between them. For the CDR3, the DNA is TGTGCCAGCAGTTCCCTCGGGGGAGGTACCGGGGAGCTGTTTTTT. Translation gives CASSSLGGGTGELFF.

The CDR3 protein is CATSRGGTGGSYGYTF. CDR3 in DNA: TGTGCCACCAGCAGAGGAGGGACAGGGGGTAGTTATGGCTACACCTTC. This chain connects TRBV15 to TRBJ1-2; 11 positions agree with TRBD1. V lost 1 base and J lost 5; bases outside the gene matches: 6. The CDR3 loop spans 16 amino acids. Germline CDR1 LNHNV, CDR2 YYDKDF (reference sequence).

V gene TRBV5-6 combines with J gene TRBJ2-7, with 10 bases matching TRBD2. CDR1 is SGHDT and CDR2 is YYEEEE in the germline V gene. J was trimmed by 6 bases and V by 0 bases; bases with no gene match: 6. The CDR3 consists of 15 residues. CDR3: CASSLDSGRAGEQYF. In DNA form, the CDR3 reads TGTGCCAGCAGCTTGGACAGCGGGAGGGCCGGCGAGCAGTACTTC.

The CDR3 protein is CAWSVLGSYEQYF. CDR3 DNA sequence: TGTGCCTGGAGTGTTTTAGGGAGCTACGAGCAGTACTTC. This chain uses TRBV30 with TRBJ2-7; the D gene is possibly TRBD2 (5 bases). V gave up 0 bases and J gave up 3 bases, with 9 bases separating them. This CDR3 comprises 13 residues. Per the germline V gene, CDR1 is GTSNPN and CDR2 is SVGIG (reference sequence).

This chain connects TRBV5-1 to TRBJ1-4; D is uncertain. Deletions cut 0 bases from V and 0 bases from J, with 6 bases between. Germline V gives CDR1 SGHRS, CDR2 YFSETQ. This CDR3 contains 15 residues. The CDR3 coding sequence is TGCGCCAGCAGCTTGGATGTTGCAACTAATGAAAAACTGTTTTTT. Translating gives CASSLDVATNEKLFF.

V gene TRBV5-1 combines with J gene TRBJ1-1, with D possibly matching TRBD1 (5 bases). The CDR3 length is 16 residues. The V gene lost 3 bases and the J gene lost 2 bases, with 17 bases spanning the gap. The V gene's germline CDR1 is SGHRS and CDR2 YFSETQ. CDR3: CASSSGQGATNTEAFF. CDR3 in DNA: TGCGCCAGCAGCTCCGGACAAGGGGCAACTAACACTGAAGCTTTCTTT. Full variable domain (missing parts from reference TRBV5-1 and TRBJ1-1): KAGVTQTPRYLIKTRGQQVTLSCSPISGHRSVSWYQQTPGQGLQFLFEYFSETQRNKGNFPGRFSGRQFSNSRSEMNVSTLELGDSALYLCASSSGQGATNTEAFFGQGTRLTVV.

V gene TRBV27 combines with J gene TRBJ2-1, with a weak D call TRBD2 (5 bases). CDR3 size: 14 residues. The germline V and J ends were trimmed by 8 bases and 5 bases, with 16 bases remaining between them. Germline V gives CDR1 MNHEY, CDR2 SMNVEV (reference sequence). CDR3 sequence reads: CASGWKGSDNEQFF. In DNA form, the CDR3 reads TGTGCCAGCGGATGGAAAGGGAGCGACAATGAGCAGTTCTTC.

The chain links TRBV29-1 to TRBJ1-1; TRBD1 might be the D (5 bases). The CDR3 runs to 13 residues. The V gene lost 7 bases and the J gene lost 1 base, with 13 bases spanning the gap. CDR1 is SQVTM, CDR2 ANQGSEA, per germline. CDR3 loop: CSAAGLTNTEAFF. CDR3 coding DNA: TGCAGCGCCGCAGGGTTGACGAACACTGAAGCTTTCTTT.

The V call is TRBV7-9, the J call TRBJ2-1, with 10 bases identical to TRBD2. Trimming removed 3 bases from V and 5 bases from J; junction bases left unmatched: 10. The CDR3 totals 17 residues. The germline V gene encodes CDR1 SEHNR and CDR2 FQNEAQ (reference sequence). The CDR3 sequence is CASSLGGELAGDNEQFF. The CDR3 region has the DNA TGTGCCAGCAGCTTGGGCGGGGAGCTAGCGGGAGACAATGAGCAGTTCTTC.

In DNA, the CDR3 is TGTGCCAGCAGCTTGTCGACAGGGGTAAATCAGCCCCAGCATTTT. This translates into CASSLSTGVNQPQHF. V usage is TRBV7-2 and J usage is TRBJ1-5; TRBD1 agrees at 8 bases. The J segment lost 4 bases and the V segment lost 3 bases, leaving 5 bases of the junction unmatched. This CDR3 is built from 15 residues. Germline assignment: CDR1 SGHTA and CDR2 FQGNSA.

This clone has more than one count but fewer than ten. This chain's CDR3 is CASSFAGIGGGSPLHF. The CDR3 nucleotides read TGTGCCAGCAGCTTCGCCGGAATAGGGGGAGGTTCACCCCTCCACTTT. This chain uses TRBV7-8 with TRBJ1-6; TRBD1 might be the D (6 bases). V dropped 3 bases and J dropped 9 bases, with 18 bases sitting between them. The germline gives CDR1 SGHVS, CDR2 FQNEAQ. This CDR3 is 16 amino acids long.

The rearrangement joins TRBV6-6 to TRBJ2-5, with D perhaps matching TRBD2 (6 bases). The germline gives CDR1 MNHNY, CDR2 SVGAGI (reference sequence). CDR3 length equals 15 residues. The germline V and J ends were trimmed by 6 bases and 5 bases, with 19 bases remaining between them. CDR3 DNA sequence: TGTGCCAGCAGGCAAATAGCGGCTGGGGGGGAGACCCAGTACTTC. Its protein is CASRQIAAGGETQYF.

The chain links TRBV29-1 to TRBJ1-4; D is possibly TRBD1 (5 bases). This CDR3 comprises 14 residues. The V gene's germline CDR1 is SQVTM and CDR2 ANQGSEA. The V and J ends lost 5 bases and 0 bases respectively, with 10 bases between them. DNA for the CDR3: TGCAGCGTTAGGGACGGCGCAACTAATGAAAAACTGTTTTTT. It codes for CSVRDGATNEKLFF.

J is TRBJ1-1 and V is TRBV5-1; TRBD1 might be the D (6 bases). The V gene lost 4 bases and the J gene lost 4 bases, with 17 bases spanning the gap. Germline V gives CDR1 SGHRS, CDR2 YFSETQ. The CDR3 totals 15 residues. The CDR3: CASSLGAGSVTEAFF. The CDR3 bases are TGCGCCAGCAGCCTGGGGGCGGGGAGCGTCACTGAAGCTTTCTTT.

This clone was detected only a few times. This chain connects TRBV23-1 to TRBJ2-1; 9 bases align to TRBD2. TRBV23-1 is labeled an ORF, and its function is uncertain. V lost 4 bases to trimming and J lost 10 bases; unmatched junction nucleotides: 17. The CDR3 is 17 amino acids. The CDR3 nucleotides read TGCGCCAGCAGTCGCTGGGGACTAGCCCACCTTGGGGGGGAGCAGTTCTTC. Translating gives CASSRWGLAHLGGEQFF.

The genes are TRBV30 and TRBJ1-3, with no clear D. CDR1 is GTSNPN and CDR2 is SVGIG in the germline V gene (reference sequence). The CDR3 is 13 residues long. Trimming took 5 bases from V and 0 from J, leaving 8 bases between them. The DNA for the CDR3 is TGTGCCTGGGAGTTTTACTCTGGAAACACCATATATTTT. It translates to CAWEFYSGNTIYF.

The CDR3 sequence: CACSGFQETQYF. The CDR3 nucleotides read TGTGCCTGTAGCGGATTCCAAGAGACCCAGTACTTC. This rearrangement joins TRBV30 to TRBJ2-5, with D possibly being TRBD2 (6 bases). The V end was cut by 6 bases, the J end by 1 base, with 9 bases between. This CDR3 comprises 12 residues. Germline lookup yields CDR1 GTSNPN and CDR2 SVGIG (reference sequence).

This chain links TRBV11-2 with TRBJ2-6; D remains ambiguous. CDR1 and CDR2 from the germline V gene are SGHAT and FQNNGV. V lost 4 bases and J lost 0, with 16 bases in between. The length of the CDR3 is 18 residues. This chain's CDR3 is CASSSTSPFTSGANVLTF. CDR3 DNA sequence: TGTGCCAGCAGCTCTACGTCTCCCTTCACCTCTGGGGCCAACGTCCTGACTTTC.

The gene calls are TRBV9 and TRBJ2-5; D might be TRBD2 (5 bases). Per germline, CDR1 SGDLS and CDR2 YYNGEE. Between the trimmed V and J ends, which lost 0 bases and 5 bases, there was a span of 8 bases. The length of the CDR3 is 13 residues. CDR3 in DNA: TGTGCCAGCAGCGTAGATACGGGGGAGACCCAGTACTTC. Amino acid sequence: CASSVDTGETQYF. The entire variable domain, with the rest obtained from reference TRBV9 and TRBJ2-5, is as follows: DSGVTQTPKHLITATGQRVTLRCSPRSGDLSVYWYQQSLDQGLQFLIQYYNGEERAKGNILERFSAQQFPDLHSELNLSSLELGDSALYFCASSVDTGETQYFGPGTRLLVL.

This chain connects TRBV7-2 to TRBJ2-2, with D unclear. The CDR3 runs 13 residues. Germline V CDR1 and CDR2: SGHTA, FQGNSA. Trimming left V 5 bases short and J 7 bases short, with 11 bases between. The CDR3 DNA is TGTGCCAGCAGCCGAGAGTTAATCGGGGAGCTGTTTTTT. Translating it yields CASSRELIGELFF.